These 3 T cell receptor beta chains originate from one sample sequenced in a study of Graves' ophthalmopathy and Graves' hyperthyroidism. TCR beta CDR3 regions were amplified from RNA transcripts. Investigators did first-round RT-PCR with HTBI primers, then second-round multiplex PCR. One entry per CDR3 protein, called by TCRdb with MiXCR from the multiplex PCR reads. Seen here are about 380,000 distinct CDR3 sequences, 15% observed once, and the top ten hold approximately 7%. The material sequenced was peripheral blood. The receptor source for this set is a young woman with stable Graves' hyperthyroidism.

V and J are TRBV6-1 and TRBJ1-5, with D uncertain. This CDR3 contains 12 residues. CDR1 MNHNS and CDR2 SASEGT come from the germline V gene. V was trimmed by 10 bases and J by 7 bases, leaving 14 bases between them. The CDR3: CATFRGRQPQHF. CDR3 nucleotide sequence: TGTGCCACCTTTCGGGGTCGACAGCCCCAGCATTTT.

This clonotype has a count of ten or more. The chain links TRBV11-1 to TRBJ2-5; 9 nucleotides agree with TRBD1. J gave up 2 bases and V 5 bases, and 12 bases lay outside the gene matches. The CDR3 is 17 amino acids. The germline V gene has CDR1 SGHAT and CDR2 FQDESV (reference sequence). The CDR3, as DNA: TGTGCCAGCAGCCCGCGGGACAGGGTGAAATCGCAAGAGACCCAGTACTTC. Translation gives CASSPRDRVKSQETQYF.

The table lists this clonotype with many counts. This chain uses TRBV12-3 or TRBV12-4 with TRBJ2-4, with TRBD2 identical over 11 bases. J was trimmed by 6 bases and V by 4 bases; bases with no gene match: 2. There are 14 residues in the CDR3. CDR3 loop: CASSSGLAGNIQYF. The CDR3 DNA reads TGTGCCAGCAGTTCCGGACTAGCGGGAAACATTCAGTACTTC.